These T cell receptor beta chains were read from a single sample in a study of T cells after yellow fever vaccination. TCRdb recomputed calls from the 5' RACE reads with MiXCR, one row per CDR3 protein. The table includes just under 600,000 distinct CDR3 sequences, about 13% detected once. This sample comprised PBMCs, obtained on the day of the yellow fever booster vaccination. The receptors shown here come from a man aged 30 to 45 who received the YFV17D yellow fever vaccine. The CDR3 runs from the conserved cysteine through the conserved F or W. Each record gives: CDR3 DNA, CDR3 protein, D gene, J gene, V gene, CDR3 length, clone size. D genes are given only for firm matches. Clone size is stated in some rows and not others, as once, few, many or a class when expanded.

DNA: TGTGCCAGCAGCTCGGGACAGGGAGGTGGCACTGAAGCTTTCTTT
CDR3: CASSSGQGGGTEAFF
D: TRBD1
J: TRBJ1-1
V: TRBV7-2
length: 15
size: few

DNA: TGCGCCAGCAGCCCTGGGGACGGGACGACAGATACGCAGTATTTT
CDR3: CASSPGDGTTDTQYF
D: .
J: TRBJ2-3
V: TRBV5-1
length: 15
size: many

DNA: TGTGCCAGCAGGCTCGGGACTGGAGTTGGCTACACCTTC
CDR3: CASRLGTGVGYTF
D: .
J: TRBJ1-2
V: TRBV28
length: 13
size: .

DNA: TGTGCCAGCAGCGTAGTGACTAGCGGGAGCGCAGATACGCAGTATTTT
CDR3: CASSVVTSGSADTQYF
D: TRBD2
J: TRBJ2-3
V: TRBV9
length: 16
size: .

DNA: TGTGCCACCCAGACTAGCGTAAACACAGATACGCAGTATTTT
CDR3: CATQTSVNTDTQYF
D: TRBD2
J: TRBJ2-3
V: TRBV11-2
length: 14
size: many

DNA: TGTGCCACCAGCAGAGATTTGAGGACAGCGAACACCGGGGAGCTGTTTTTT
CDR3: CATSRDLRTANTGELFF
D: .
J: TRBJ2-2
V: TRBV15
length: 17
size: few

DNA: TGCAGCGTTGGCTTGGGGCCCTACGAGCAGTACTTC
CDR3: CSVGLGPYEQYF
D: .
J: TRBJ2-7
V: TRBV29-1
length: 12
size: few

DNA: TGTGCCACCAGTATTGAGTCCTCCAATGAGCAGTTCTTC
CDR3: CATSIESSNEQFF
D: .
J: TRBJ2-1
V: TRBV24-1
length: 13
size: few

DNA: TGCAGTGTCCGCCGGGGGGCGAACACCGGGGAGCTGTTTTTT
CDR3: CSVRRGANTGELFF
D: TRBD2
J: TRBJ2-2
V: TRBV20-1
length: 14
size: few

DNA: TGTGCCAGCAGCTTTGGTTCTAGCGACACAGATACGCAGTATTTT
CDR3: CASSFGSSDTDTQYF
D: .
J: TRBJ2-3
V: TRBV7-2
length: 15
size: .

DNA: TGTGCCAGCAGCTTGTTACAGGGGGGGCCACCCCTCCACTTT
CDR3: CASSLLQGGPPLHF
D: TRBD1
J: TRBJ1-6
V: TRBV7-2
length: 14
size: few

DNA: TGCAGTGCTAGAGATTCACCGCGGGGATGGACGAGCTCCTACAATGAGCAGTTCTTC
CDR3: CSARDSPRGWTSSYNEQFF
D: .
J: TRBJ2-1
V: TRBV20-1
length: 19
size: .

DNA: TGTGCCAGCAGTCGGGGAGGGATGAACACTGAAGCTTTCTTT
CDR3: CASSRGGMNTEAFF
D: .
J: TRBJ1-1
V: TRBV7-9
length: 14
size: few

DNA: TGTGCCAGCAGTTTCCTTGGGGGTGGGGAGCTGTTTTTT
CDR3: CASSFLGGGELFF
D: .
J: TRBJ2-2
V: TRBV12-3/TRBV12-4
length: 13
size: few

DNA: TGCAGCGTGGACAGGGGTGCCGGGGAGCTGTTTTTT
CDR3: CSVDRGAGELFF
D: TRBD1
J: TRBJ2-2
V: TRBV29-1
length: 12
size: .

DNA: TGCAGCGTTGAGATCCGTCGGGAAGAGACCCAGTACTTC
CDR3: CSVEIRREETQYF
D: .
J: TRBJ2-5
V: TRBV29-1
length: 13
size: .

DNA: TGCGCCAGCAGCTTGGAGCGTGGTTCACCCCTCCACTTT
CDR3: CASSLERGSPLHF
D: .
J: TRBJ1-6
V: TRBV5-1
length: 13
size: .

DNA: TGTGCCAGCAGCGCCACAGGGAGCTCCTATAATTCACCCCTCCACTTT
CDR3: CASSATGSSYNSPLHF
D: .
J: TRBJ1-6
V: TRBV9
length: 16
size: .

DNA: TGCAGCCACGGGACTAGTAAAGAGACCCAGTACTTC
CDR3: CSHGTSKETQYF
D: TRBD2
J: TRBJ2-5
V: TRBV20-1
length: 12
size: few

DNA: TGTGCCGCCGGAGCGGGACTCAACGGGGAGCTGTTTTTT
CDR3: CAAGAGLNGELFF
D: TRBD2
J: TRBJ2-2
V: TRBV6-7
length: 13
size: .

DNA: TGCAGCGTTCAGGCCAACACTGAAGCTTTCTTT
CDR3: CSVQANTEAFF
D: .
J: TRBJ1-1
V: TRBV29-1
length: 11
size: few

DNA: TGTGCCAGCAGATATAGTCTCCCCTACGAGCAGTACTTC
CDR3: CASRYSLPYEQYF
D: .
J: TRBJ2-7
V: TRBV6-2/TRBV6-3
length: 13
size: few

DNA: TGTGCCAGCAGCCAAGAGACTAGCGGGAGGAATGAGCAGTTCTTC
CDR3: CASSQETSGRNEQFF
D: TRBD2
J: TRBJ2-1
V: TRBV4-2
length: 15
size: few

DNA: TGTGCCAGCAGTGATAGATGCAGGACCCAAAACTATGGCTACACCTTC
CDR3: CASSDRCRTQNYGYTF
D: .
J: TRBJ1-2
V: TRBV6-4
length: 16
size: many

DNA: TGTGCCAGCACCCTCCCAATCTCCTCTGGGGCCAACGTCCTGACTTTC
CDR3: CASTLPISSGANVLTF
D: .
J: TRBJ2-6
V: TRBV18
length: 16
size: few

DNA: TGTGCCAGCAGGGCGGCGGAGATGAACAATGAGCAGTTCTTC
CDR3: CASRAAEMNNEQFF
D: .
J: TRBJ2-1
V: TRBV6-1
length: 14
size: few

DNA: TGTGCCAGCAGCGTAGACGGTTACTCCTACGAGCAGTACTTC
CDR3: CASSVDGYSYEQYF
D: .
J: TRBJ2-7
V: TRBV9
length: 14
size: few

DNA: TGTGCCAGCAGCGTAGGACAGGGGGCCCCCTACGAGCAGTACTTC
CDR3: CASSVGQGAPYEQYF
D: TRBD1
J: TRBJ2-7
V: TRBV7-2
length: 15
size: .

DNA: TGTGCCAGCAGCTTACTAGCGGCGAACACCGGGGAGCTGTTTTTT
CDR3: CASSLLAANTGELFF
D: TRBD2
J: TRBJ2-2
V: TRBV7-9
length: 15
size: many

DNA: TGTGCCAGCAGCGAGCCCCGGGGGATGATAGGCACAGATACGCAGTATTTT
CDR3: CASSEPRGMIGTDTQYF
D: .
J: TRBJ2-3
V: TRBV9
length: 17
size: few

DNA: TGTGCCTGGAGTGTTTGGAGCACCGGGGAGCTGTTTTTT
CDR3: CAWSVWSTGELFF
D: .
J: TRBJ2-2
V: TRBV30
length: 13
size: few

DNA: TGTGCCAGCGGAAGACAGGGACGGCAGCCCCAGCATTTT
CDR3: CASGRQGRQPQHF
D: TRBD1
J: TRBJ1-5
V: TRBV2
length: 13
size: many

DNA: TGTGCCAGCAGCTTAGCAAGGGATGTCGGCTACAATGAGCAGTTCTTC
CDR3: CASSLARDVGYNEQFF
D: .
J: TRBJ2-1
V: TRBV7-9
length: 16
size: .

DNA: TGCAGCGTTGAGGGCGGGAGGGCTTCCTACAATGAGCAGTTCTTC
CDR3: CSVEGGRASYNEQFF
D: TRBD2
J: TRBJ2-1
V: TRBV29-1
length: 15
size: .

DNA: TGCGCCAGCAGGGGAGCGACAGATACGCAGTATTTT
CDR3: CASRGATDTQYF
D: .
J: TRBJ2-3
V: TRBV5-1
length: 12
size: many

DNA: TGTGCCAGCAATCAGGGGGGAACTAATGAAAAACTGTTTTTT
CDR3: CASNQGGTNEKLFF
D: TRBD1
J: TRBJ1-4
V: TRBV28
length: 14
size: few

DNA: TGTGCCAGTAGTATTCCCGGGGAGACCCAGTACTTC
CDR3: CASSIPGETQYF
D: .
J: TRBJ2-5
V: TRBV19
length: 12
size: few

DNA: TGCAGTGCTAGAACAGGGGGGCGGCCCATGAACACTGAAGCTTTCTTT
CDR3: CSARTGGRPMNTEAFF
D: TRBD1
J: TRBJ1-1
V: TRBV20-1
length: 16
size: .

DNA: TGTGCCAGCAGCTCGGTGGGGCCCTCCTACGAGCAGTACTTC
CDR3: CASSSVGPSYEQYF
D: .
J: TRBJ2-7
V: TRBV7-2
length: 14
size: .

DNA: TGTGCCAGCAAACAGGGGAATTCGGCGGGTAATGAAAAACTGTTTTTT
CDR3: CASKQGNSAGNEKLFF
D: TRBD1
J: TRBJ1-4
V: TRBV6-1
length: 16
size: .

DNA: TGCAGTGCTAGAGTATCGGTGAACACTGAAGCTTTCTTT
CDR3: CSARVSVNTEAFF
D: .
J: TRBJ1-1
V: TRBV20-1
length: 13
size: few

DNA: TGCAGTGCTTTTGCGGGAGATGGATACAATGAGCAGTTCTTC
CDR3: CSAFAGDGYNEQFF
D: TRBD2
J: TRBJ2-1
V: TRBV20-1
length: 14
size: few

DNA: TGTGCCAGCAGCTTGGTCGAGACAGGCTACGAGCAGTACTTC
CDR3: CASSLVETGYEQYF
D: .
J: TRBJ2-7
V: TRBV5-4
length: 14
size: .

DNA: TGTGCCATCAGTAGAGGACAGGGGCCGTACGAGCAGTACTTC
CDR3: CAISRGQGPYEQYF
D: TRBD1
J: TRBJ2-7
V: TRBV10-3
length: 14
size: .

DNA: TGTGCCAGCTCACCACCAGGAGACACTGAAGCTTTCTTT
CDR3: CASSPPGDTEAFF
D: .
J: TRBJ1-1
V: TRBV18
length: 13
size: few

DNA: TGCAGCGTGCCCTGGGAGCTAGCGGGAGTGGGGCAGTATTTT
CDR3: CSVPWELAGVGQYF
D: TRBD2
J: TRBJ2-3
V: TRBV29-1
length: 14
size: few

DNA: TGCAGTGCTAGAGAACAGTTGAATCAGCCCCAGCATTTT
CDR3: CSAREQLNQPQHF
D: .
J: TRBJ1-5
V: TRBV20-1
length: 13
size: .

DNA: TGTGCCAGCAGCCAAGATATGGGGCAGCAAGAGACCCAGTACTTC
CDR3: CASSQDMGQQETQYF
D: .
J: TRBJ2-5
V: TRBV14
length: 15
size: .

DNA: TGCAGTGCTAGAGGTGACCCGGCCAACAATGAGCAGTTCTTC
CDR3: CSARGDPANNEQFF
D: .
J: TRBJ2-1
V: TRBV20-1
length: 14
size: few

DNA: TGTGCCAGCAAGCAAGGGCGGACTAATGAAAAACTGTTTTTT
CDR3: CASKQGRTNEKLFF
D: .
J: TRBJ1-4
V: TRBV7-2
length: 14
size: few

DNA: TGCGCCAGCGGCCTTCGGGACAGTTGGGCGGACGAGCAGTACTTC
CDR3: CASGLRDSWADEQYF
D: TRBD1
J: TRBJ2-7
V: TRBV5-1
length: 15
size: few